One sample yielded the 16 T cell receptor beta chains listed below, sequenced in a study of T cell responses to AZD1222 COVID-19 vaccine. Profiling relied on immunoSEQ multiplex PCR, and the TCRdb table lists in-frame clones only, not all of them. The sample includes about 91,000 clones, over 75% of them seen just once. The sequences come from peripheral blood, collected on day 0 of AZD1222 vaccination. The receptors were gathered from an adult in good health.

The rearrangement links TRBV7-8 to TRBJ2-4, with D possibly matching TRBD1 (5 bases). The length of the CDR3 is 16 residues. Trimming removed 1 base from V and 0 bases from J, with 10 bases in between. CDR1 is SGHVS, CDR2 FQNEAQ, per germline. CDR3 region: CASSLGTGLAKNIQYF. The DNA of the CDR3 is TGTGCCAGCAGCTTAGGAACAGGTCTAGCCAAAAACATTCAGTACTTC.

With respect to this clone: It may be a read error: a sequence one base away is much more abundant. Additional DNA sequences in this sample encode the identical CDR3. The J gene is TRBJ2-5, the V gene TRBV12-3 or TRBV12-4, with D unclear. CDR3 length equals 11 residues. Deletions cut 3 bases from V and 3 bases from J, with 2 bases between. The CDR3 here is CASSFEETQYF. Written as DNA, the CDR3 is TGTGCCAGCAGTTTTGAAGAGACCCAGTACTTC.

V gene TRBV28 combines with J gene TRBJ1-5, with a tentative D call TRBD1 (5 bases). The CDR3 spans 14 residues. Between the trimmed V and J ends, which lost 5 bases and 4 bases, there was a span of 12 bases. Germline CDR1 reads MDHEN; CDR2 reads SYDVKM. Written as DNA, the CDR3 is TGTGCCAGCAGTCCCCAGGGACGGAATCAGCCCCAGCATTTT. Translation gives CASSPQGRNQPQHF.

This clone appeared a single time. The V call is TRBV29-1, the J call TRBJ1-4; 9 bases are shared with TRBD1. V lost 7 bases and J lost 7; bases outside the gene matches: 4. There are 12 residues in the CDR3. Germline V gene lookup returns CDR1 SQVTM and CDR2 ANQGSEA. CDR3 amino acids: CSAGDRAEKLFF. In DNA form, the CDR3 reads TGCAGCGCCGGGGACAGGGCTGAAAAACTGTTTTTT.

This clone was seen a few times. The V call is TRBV5-1, the J call TRBJ1-1, with D uncertain. V lost 0 bases and J 11 bases, leaving 14 bases between the germline ends. Germline assignment: CDR1 SGHRS and CDR2 YFSETQ. The CDR3 length is 13 residues. This chain's CDR3 is CASSLERGAGAFF. Here the CDR3 DNA reads TGCGCCAGCAGCTTGGAGAGAGGCGCTGGGGCTTTCTTT.

This rearrangement joins TRBV27 to TRBJ2-1; TRBD1 agrees at 9 bases. Germline CDR1 is MNHEY and CDR2 is SMNVEV (reference sequence). V was clipped by 7 bases and J by 0 bases; unmatched bases: 7. The CDR3 is 16 residues long. CDR3 bases: TGTGCCAGCACCCCAACGACAGGGGGCTCCTACAATGAGCAGTTCTTC. Amino acid sequence: CASTPTTGGSYNEQFF.

This clone was counted a single time. The gene calls are TRBV29-1 and TRBJ1-1; TRBD1 agrees at 10 bases. Looked up from germline, CDR1 is SQVTM and CDR2 is ANQGSEA. The V gene end was trimmed by 5 bases and the J gene end by 2 bases; junction bases not matched to a gene: 5. This CDR3 spans 14 amino acids. CDR3 sequence: CSVRQGASNTEAFF. DNA of the CDR3: TGCAGCGTTAGACAGGGGGCGAGTAACACTGAAGCTTTCTTT. Using reference TRBV29-1 and TRBJ1-1 for the parts outside the CDR3, the full variable domain is SAVISQKPSRDICQRGTSLTIQCQVDSQVTMMFWYRQQPGQSLTLIATANQGSEATYESGFVIDKFPISRPNLTFSTLTVSNMSPEDSSIYLCSVRQGASNTEAFFGQGTRLTVV.

The chain joins TRBV7-6 to TRBJ1-4; D is undetermined. V lost 3 bases and J 3 bases, leaving 11 bases between the germline ends. This CDR3 contains 15 residues. Per germline, CDR1 SGHVS and CDR2 FNYEAQ. This CDR3 reads CASSLSVAANEKLFF. Written as DNA, the CDR3 is TGTGCCAGCAGCTTGTCGGTCGCCGCTAATGAAAAACTGTTTTTT. Full variable domain (rest looked up from reference TRBV7-6 and TRBJ1-4): GAGVSQSPRYKVTKRGQDVALRCDPISGHVSLYWYRQALGQGPEFLTYFNYEAQQDKSGLPNDRFSAERPEGSISTLTIQRTEQRDSAMYRCASSLSVAANEKLFFGSGTQLSVL.

The gene calls are TRBV5-1 and TRBJ1-1; 8 positions agree with TRBD1. This CDR3 is 15 amino acids long. The V segment lost 5 bases and the J segment 0 bases; nucleotides outside the gene matches: 6. Looked up from germline, CDR1 is SGHRS and CDR2 is YFSETQ. CDR3 loop: CASRQGQAMNTEAFF. The CDR3 region has the DNA TGCGCCAGCAGACAGGGACAGGCGATGAACACTGAAGCTTTCTTT.

CDR3 sequence (DNA): TGTGCCAGCAGTTCCCAGGGACTAGCAAGCGCGCAGTATTTT. It yields the protein CASSSQGLASAQYF. The chain carries TRBV6-2 or TRBV6-3 and TRBJ2-3, with TRBD2 matching over 9 bases. The ends lost 4 bases at V and 10 bases at J; junction bases unmatched: 9. The germline V gene has CDR1 MNHEY and CDR2 SVGEGT. The CDR3 consists of 14 residues.

The gene calls are TRBV19 and TRBJ2-2; TRBD1 agrees at 8 bases. Trimming at V came to 6 bases and at J to 0 bases, leaving 3 bases not matched to a gene. CDR1 and CDR2 from the germline V gene are LNHDA and SQIVND (reference sequence). The CDR3 spans 15 residues. The DNA of the CDR3 is TGTGCCAGTAGCGGGACAGGCTCGAACACCGGGGAGCTGTTTTTT. Its translation is CASSGTGSNTGELFF.

The chain links TRBV5-6 to TRBJ2-7; 9 bases line up with TRBD1. Germline values: CDR1 SGHDT, CDR2 YYEEEE. V was clipped by 4 bases and J by 3 bases; unmatched bases: 11. The CDR3 contains 16 residues. CDR3 sequence reads: CASSEALGTGSYEQYF. DNA of the CDR3: TGTGCCAGCAGCGAAGCCCTAGGGACAGGGAGCTACGAGCAGTACTTC.

This chain links TRBV18 with TRBJ2-3, with no clear D. The CDR3 loop spans 12 amino acids. CDR1 and CDR2 from the germline V gene are KGHSH and LQKENI. V gave up 4 bases and J gave up 4 bases, with 6 bases separating them. In DNA form, the CDR3 reads TGTGCCAGCTCACTCCCTCCAGATACGCAGTATTTT. It specifies CASSLPPDTQYF.

The CDR3 nucleotides read TGTGCCAGCAGAAAAACTAGCGGGGAGTACAATGAGCAGTTCTTC. It codes for CASRKTSGEYNEQFF. This rearrangement joins TRBV2 to TRBJ2-1; 10 bases map to TRBD2. Germline trimming cut 6 bases from V and 4 bases from J; bases unmatched to any gene: 6. Per germline, CDR1 SNHLY and CDR2 FYNNEI. The CDR3 has 15 amino acids.

This chain joins TRBV28 and TRBJ2-4; possibly TRBD1 for D (6 bases). Germline-derived CDR1 and CDR2 are MDHEN and SYDVKM. CDR3 size: 16 residues. V lost 4 bases and J 2 bases, leaving 15 bases between the germline ends. The CDR3 region is CASSSSGHTTKNIQYF. The DNA for the CDR3 is TGTGCCAGCAGTTCCTCGGGACACACTACCAAAAACATTCAGTACTTC.

The chain uses TRBV5-4 and TRBJ2-1, with 11 bases lining up with TRBD2. CDR1 SGHNT and CDR2 YYREEE come from the germline V gene (reference sequence). The CDR3 is made up of 15 amino acids. J lost 8 bases, V lost 4 bases, and 8 bases had no gene match. CDR3 nucleotides: TGTGCCAGCAGCCCGGCGGGTAGCGGGGGGGATGAGCAGTTCTTC. It yields the protein CASSPAGSGGDEQFF.